This T cell receptor beta chain derives from a study of technical replicates of blood from four donors. Clones were read by immunoSEQ multiplex PCR, and TCRdb kept only the in-frame ones, dropping some. The sample has 75,000 to 100,000 clones, roughly 96% seen once; the top ten hold more than 0.3%. Between the trimmed V and J ends, which lost 8 bases and 0 bases, there was a span of 8 bases. Germline V gene sequence: CDR1 MNHNS, CDR2 SASEGT. The CDR3 loop spans 14 amino acids. The chain links TRBV6-1 to TRBJ2-6, with D perhaps matching TRBD1 (5 bases). The clonotype originates from a human donor in good health. The material sequenced was T cells isolated from PBMCs. The CDR3 region is CASSQVSGANVLTF. The CDR3, as DNA: TGTGCCAGCTCACAGGTCTCTGGGGCCAACGTCCTGACTTTC.